The 15 T cell receptor beta chains reported below all come from one sample, sequenced in a study of blood T cell repertoires in COVID-19. Clones were read by immunoSEQ multiplex PCR, and TCRdb kept only the in-frame ones, dropping some. This sample has under 50,000 clones, with more than 70% found just once. Material: peripheral blood. Source of these receptors: a man between 50 and 59 years old with active COVID-19.

The J gene is TRBJ1-2, the V gene TRBV6-2 or TRBV6-3; perhaps TRBD1 as D (6 bases). Germline lookup yields CDR1 MNHEY and CDR2 SVGEGT. The V end was cut by 2 bases, the J end by 6 bases, with 10 bases between. The CDR3 consists of 13 residues. CDR3 coding DNA: TGTGCCAGCAGTTACACCAGGGGCCATGGCTACACCTTC. This codes for CASSYTRGHGYTF.

The chain carries TRBV28 and TRBJ1-5; TRBD1 is a possible D gene (5 bases). Germline V lookup: CDR1 MDHEN, CDR2 SYDVKM. This CDR3 spans 15 amino acids. V dropped 8 bases and J dropped 5 bases, with 19 bases sitting between them. Here the CDR3 reads CASAFREGLDQPQHF. In nucleotides, the CDR3 is TGTGCCAGCGCCTTCAGGGAAGGCCTAGATCAGCCCCAGCATTTT.

The rearrangement joins TRBV3-1 (or the pseudogene TRBV3-2) to TRBJ2-5, with a weak D call TRBD2 (7 bases). Trimming took 5 bases from V and 11 from J, leaving 24 bases between them. This CDR3 contains 15 residues. In germline, CDR1 is LGHDT, CDR2 YNNKEL (reference sequence). CDR3 amino acids: CASSTRGGSRRSQYF. For the CDR3, the DNA is TGTGCCAGCAGCACAAGGGGGGGCTCCCGGAGGTCTCAGTACTTC.

V is TRBV4-1 and J is TRBJ1-3; D is uncertain. Looked up from germline, CDR1 is MGHRA and CDR2 is YSYEKL. V lost 0 bases to trimming and J lost 2 bases, with 11 bases between them. The CDR3 runs to 16 residues. CDR3 sequence reads: CASSQDLGGTGNTIYF. The DNA for the CDR3 is TGCGCCAGCAGCCAAGATCTAGGAGGGACTGGAAACACCATATATTTT.

The chain links TRBV7-3 to TRBJ2-3; TRBD2 matches 12 bases. V was clipped by 5 bases and J by 0 bases; unmatched bases: 9. Germline CDR1 SGHTA, CDR2 FQGTGA. The CDR3 sequence is 18 residues long. The DNA for the CDR3 is TGTGCCAGCAGCCACCGGTCTAGCGGGAGGGTTAGCACAGATACGCAGTATTTT. Translation gives CASSHRSSGRVSTDTQYF.

This chain joins TRBV6-1 and TRBJ2-7; the match to TRBD2 covers 8 bases. Germline trimming cut 4 bases from V and 1 base from J; bases unmatched to any gene: 9. The CDR3 has 16 amino acids. Per germline, CDR1 MNHNS and CDR2 SASEGT. CDR3 sequence (DNA): TGTGCCAGCAGTGCGGGACTAGGGACGAGGTCCTACGAGCAGTACTTC. Its protein product is CASSAGLGTRSYEQYF.

The rearrangement uses TRBV4-1 and TRBJ2-1; 15 bases agree with TRBD2. The CDR3 extends over 16 amino acids. In germline, CDR1 is MGHRA, CDR2 YSYEKL. Trimming at V came to 1 base and at J to 10 bases, leaving 5 bases not matched to a gene. This CDR3 reads CASSQGTSGGAEEQFF. The CDR3 DNA is TGCGCCAGCAGCCAAGGGACTAGCGGGGGGGCAGAAGAGCAGTTCTTC.

V gene TRBV3-1 (or the pseudogene TRBV3-2) combines with J gene TRBJ2-7; 7 bases align to TRBD1. V was pared by 4 bases and J by 0 bases, with 9 bases of the junction left unmatched. Germline CDR1 is LGHDT and CDR2 is YNNKEL (reference sequence). This CDR3 has 16 amino acids. DNA for the CDR3: TGTGCCAGCAGCCTCGAGGGGGCGATCCCCTCCTACGAGCAGTACTTC. Its translation: CASSLEGAIPSYEQYF.

There are a few counts of this clone. This chain connects TRBV4-1 to TRBJ2-1; TRBD2 matches at 9 bases. Germline-derived CDR1 and CDR2 are MGHRA and YSYEKL. V lost 2 bases to trimming and J lost 6 bases; unmatched junction nucleotides: 11. The CDR3 contains 17 residues. Written as DNA, the CDR3 is TGCGCCAGCAGCCAATTTTCCGGGACTAGCTTCGTCAATGAGCAGTTCTTC. Amino acids: CASSQFSGTSFVNEQFF.

The V gene is TRBV19, the J gene TRBJ1-1; D remains ambiguous. Germline values: CDR1 LNHDA, CDR2 SQIVND (reference sequence). Trimming stripped 5 bases from V and 4 bases from J, with 17 bases between. The CDR3 is 15 amino acids. CDR3 coding DNA: TGTGCCAGTAGTCTAGGACGTCCCCGGGTCACTGAAGCTTTCTTT. Protein product: CASSLGRPRVTEAFF.

The chain employs TRBV27 and TRBJ1-6; 7 bases are shared with TRBD1. Germline assignment: CDR1 MNHEY and CDR2 SMNVEV (reference sequence). CDR3 length: 15 amino acids. Trimming removed 4 bases from V and 7 bases from J; junction bases left unmatched: 7. CDR3 DNA: TGTGCCAGCAGTTCCTCGGGACAGATCAATTCACCCCTCCACTTT. It is translated as CASSSSGQINSPLHF.

V gene TRBV2 combines with J gene TRBJ2-3, with 11 bases aligning to TRBD2. This CDR3 comprises 14 residues. CDR1 is SNHLY and CDR2 is FYNNEI in the germline V gene. V lost 5 bases and J lost 6; bases outside the gene matches: 4. As DNA, the CDR3 is TGTGCCAGCAGTACTAGCGGGGGTCTCGATACGCAGTATTTT. Translation: CASSTSGGLDTQYF.

A single count supports this clone. Here the CDR3 DNA reads TGTGCCATCAGGCCGACTAGCGGGGGTTTCTACGAGCAGTACTTC. Translated, it gives CAIRPTSGGFYEQYF. The J gene is TRBJ2-7, the V gene TRBV10-3; 12 bases map to TRBD2. Germline lookup yields CDR1 ENHRY and CDR2 SYGVKD. The CDR3 length is 15 residues. The J segment lost 3 bases and the V segment lost 6 bases, leaving 6 bases of the junction unmatched.

This chain joins TRBV2 and TRBJ2-5; D might be TRBD1 (6 bases). The CDR3 loop spans 14 amino acids. Germline loops: CDR1 SNHLY, CDR2 FYNNEI. V shed 6 bases and J shed 1 base, with 12 bases lying between them. The CDR3 bases are TGTGCCAGCAGACTCCGGGACATCCAAGAGACCCAGTACTTC. Residues: CASRLRDIQETQYF.

The chain has TRBV7-3 and TRBJ2-3, with 7 bases matching TRBD1. V lost 2 bases and J lost 5; bases outside the gene matches: 10. CDR1 is SGHTA, CDR2 FQGTGA, per germline. This CDR3 contains 16 residues. The CDR3: CASSLGAGGLLDTQYF. CDR3 in DNA: TGTGCCAGCAGCTTAGGGGCAGGGGGTCTTTTAGATACGCAGTATTTT. Based on the CDR3 plus reference TRBV7-3 and TRBJ2-3, the full variable domain is GAGVSQTPSNKVTEKGKYVELRCDPISGHTALYWYRQSLGQGPEFLIYFQGTGAADDSGLPNDRFFAVRPEGSVSTLKIQRTERGDSAVYLCASSLGAGGLLDTQYFGPGTRLTVL.